This TCR beta chain was documented in a study of immune evolution from preneoplasia to lung adenocarcinoma. Study-wide points: From normal lung to invasive adenocarcinoma, top clone frequencies appeared to decrease. Normal lung had highest clonality; later lesions appeared denser, more diverse.

Germline CDR1 LNHDA, CDR2 SQIVND (reference sequence). The V end was cut by 10 bases, the J end by 4 bases, with 19 bases between. The CDR3 is 14 residues long. To note about this clone: Its matching antigen is unknown.

TCRdb keeps only in-frame clones here, not all; method: immunoSEQ multiplex PCR. The sample holds some 4,000 clones, 81% seen once. Patients had resection in Japan or China between about 2014 and 2018. The J gene is TRBJ1-2, the V gene TRBV19; perhaps TRBD1 as D (5 bases). The clonotype was recovered from a person aged 70 to 85 with lung adenocarcinoma. The sample consisted of FFPE adjacent normal lung tissue. The CDR3 protein is CATSPGGISYGYTF. In nucleotides, the CDR3 is TGTGCCACCTCCCCGGGGGGGATTAGCTATGGCTACACCTTC.